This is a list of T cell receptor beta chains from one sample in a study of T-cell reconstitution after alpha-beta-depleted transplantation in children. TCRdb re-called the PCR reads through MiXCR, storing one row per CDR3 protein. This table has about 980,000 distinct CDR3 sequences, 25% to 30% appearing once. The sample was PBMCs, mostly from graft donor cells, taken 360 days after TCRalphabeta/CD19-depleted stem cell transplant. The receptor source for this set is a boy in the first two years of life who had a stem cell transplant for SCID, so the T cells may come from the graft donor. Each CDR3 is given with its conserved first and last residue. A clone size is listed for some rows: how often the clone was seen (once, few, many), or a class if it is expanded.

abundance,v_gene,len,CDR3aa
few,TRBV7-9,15,CASSPGTGSNKEQFF
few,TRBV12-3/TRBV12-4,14,CASSRGEQGDTQYF
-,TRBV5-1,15,CASSLEGTVEETQYF
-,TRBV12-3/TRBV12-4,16,CASSLYDSSSYNEQFF
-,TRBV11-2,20,CASSRKTPPGLAGRGDTQYF
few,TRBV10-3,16,CAISELAAAPTDTQYF
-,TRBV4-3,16,CASSRITGTGPLEQYF
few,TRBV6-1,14,CASNPTGSREKLFF
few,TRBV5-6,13,CASSFASVGELFF
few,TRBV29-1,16,CSVGGLAGIPYNEQFF
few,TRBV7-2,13,CASSQSPYNEQFF
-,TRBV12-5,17,CASGLSLSGAATDTQYF
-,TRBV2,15,CASSGQGASGNTIYF
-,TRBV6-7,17,CASSPKQTGAQYNEQFF
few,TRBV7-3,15,CASSPGAGAAYEQYF
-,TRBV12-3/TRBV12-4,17,CASSLTRPDSNTGELFF
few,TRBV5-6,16,CASSLLRDRLDYEQYF
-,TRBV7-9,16,CASSLRGSRGYNEQFF
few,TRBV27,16,CASSQVWKGGPYEQYF
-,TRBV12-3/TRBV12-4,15,CASSFEGLIGETQYF
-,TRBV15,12,CATGRSTTEAFF
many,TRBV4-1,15,CASSRTEFRSYEQYF
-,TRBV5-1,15,CASSGWDRMNTEAFF